Following are 20 T cell receptor beta chains from one sample sequenced in a study of CD8 T cells in Susac syndrome. Random hexamers were used to reverse transcribe an amount of roughly 0.5 to 1 ug RNA. Via MiXCR, TCRdb re-called the immunoSEQ multiplex PCR reads, giving one row per CDR3 protein. This sample carries a few hundred thousand distinct CDR3 sequences, 95% of them seen once, and the ten largest clones take 0.075% to 0.095%. Sequenced: CD4+ T cells from PBMCs. These TCRs come from a human donor with multiple sclerosis.

J is TRBJ2-3 and V is TRBV12-3 or TRBV12-4; 7 bases match TRBD2. The CDR3 runs to 16 residues. V was clipped by 4 bases and J by 3 bases; unmatched bases: 10. The CDR3 sequence: CASSYYTGLVTDTQYF. In DNA, the CDR3 is TGTGCCAGCAGTTATTACACAGGACTAGTAACAGATACGCAGTATTTT.

The chain recombines TRBV19 with TRBJ2-4, with a possible D match to TRBD1 (5 bases). Trimming cost V 10 bases and J 2 bases, with 12 bases left between them. CDR3 length: 13 residues. Germline CDR1 and CDR2: LNHDA and SQIVND (reference sequence). CDR3 sequence reads: CATRQPPKNIQYF. Written as DNA, the CDR3 is TGTGCCACACGACAGCCACCCAAAAACATTCAGTACTTC.

This sequence joins TRBV28 and TRBJ2-1; no firm D call. V was cut by 3 bases and J by 10 bases, with 7 bases left in between. This CDR3 contains 11 residues. Germline CDR1 and CDR2: MDHEN and SYDVKM. The CDR3 spells CASSLGSEQFF. For the CDR3, the DNA is TGTGCCAGCAGTTTGGGGTCAGAGCAGTTCTTC.

This clonotype was seen only once. The chain links TRBV15 to TRBJ1-2; the D is unclear. Germline V gene lookup returns CDR1 LNHNV and CDR2 YYDKDF (reference sequence). Trimming left V 1 base short and J 7 bases short, with 13 bases between. This CDR3 has 14 residues. The CDR3 bases are TGTGCCACCAGCAGAGCCATTCTGGAGGGTGGCTACACCTTC. Translated, it gives CATSRAILEGGYTF.

As concerns this clonotype: The junction departs from germline at one end; a sequencing error may be responsible. The chain joins TRBV9 to TRBJ2-1; 9 positions match TRBD2. Germline V gene data show CDR1 as SGDLS and CDR2 as YYNGEE. The CDR3 consists of 17 residues. CDR3 bases: TGTGCCAGCAGCGTAGGAGCTAGCGGGGCACAACACAATGAGCAATTCTTC. Its protein is CASSVGASGAQHNEQFF.

V is TRBV2 and J is TRBJ2-1; unclear D gene. The CDR3 spans 14 residues. CDR1 is SNHLY and CDR2 is FYNNEI in the germline V gene. Trimming cost V 2 bases and J 6 bases, with 11 bases left between them. The CDR3 region has the DNA TGTGCCAGCAGTGAAACGGCAGTTGTCAATGAGCAGTTCTTC. Residues: CASSETAVVNEQFF.

This clonotype was found once. This chain connects TRBV29-1 to TRBJ1-4; 12 nucleotides agree with TRBD1. This CDR3 has 13 residues. The trim removed 6 bases at V and 8 bases at J, leaving 4 bases unmatched. CDR1 is SQVTM, CDR2 ANQGSEA, per germline. As DNA, the CDR3 is TGCAGCGTGGCGGGACAGGGGGCCGAAAAACTGTTTTTT. Protein product: CSVAGQGAEKLFF.

The J gene is TRBJ2-7, the V gene TRBV12-3 or TRBV12-4; 7 bases are shared with TRBD1. The ends lost 4 bases at V and 7 bases at J; junction bases unmatched: 10. This CDR3 is built from 14 residues. CDR3 amino acids: CASSSGQIFGEQYF. The CDR3 DNA is TGTGCCAGCAGTTCGGGACAGATCTTCGGAGAGCAGTACTTC.

The rearrangement joins TRBV25-1 to TRBJ2-5, with 7 bases that match TRBD1. This CDR3 is built from 16 residues. The J segment lost 1 base and the V segment lost 4 bases, leaving 9 bases of the junction unmatched. Germline CDR1 reads MGHDK; CDR2 reads SYGVNS. Here the CDR3 reads CASSATRTGPQETQYF. The CDR3 bases are TGTGCCAGCAGTGCCACCCGGACAGGACCCCAAGAGACCCAGTACTTC.

The CDR3 here is CASSPGQGFWFF. For the CDR3, the DNA is TGTGCCAGCTCACCGGGACAGGGGTTTTGGTTCTTC. V gene TRBV18 combines with J gene TRBJ2-1, with 10 positions matching TRBD1. The CDR3 totals 12 residues. CDR1 and CDR2 from the germline V gene are KGHSH and LQKENI. J gave up 15 bases and V 3 bases, and 5 bases lay outside the gene matches.

This rearrangement joins TRBV28 to TRBJ2-5; D is unresolved. The germline V gene has CDR1 MDHEN and CDR2 SYDVKM. The V gene lost 6 bases and the J gene lost 4 bases, with 6 bases spanning the gap. The CDR3 spans 11 residues. The CDR3 nucleotides read TGTGCCAGCAGCGACGGAGAGACCCAGTACTTC. As protein: CASSDGETQYF.

Points on this clonotype: Compared with germline, one end of the junction differs, possibly owing to a read error. This sequence joins TRBV18 and TRBJ1-2, with 7 bases lining up with TRBD1. The length of the CDR3 is 17 residues. Per germline, CDR1 KGHSH and CDR2 LQKENI. The CDR3 bases are TGTGCCAGCTCACCACCAGGGGTGACAGGGTCCAACTATGACTACACCTTC. Protein: CASSPPGVTGSNYDYTF.

The sample holds one count of this clonotype. V is TRBV2 and J is TRBJ2-7; no definite D call. CDR1 is SNHLY, CDR2 FYNNEI, per germline. There are 11 residues in the CDR3. Trimming cost V 1 base and J 12 bases, with 10 bases left between them. DNA of the CDR3: TGTGCCAGCAGTGAAGGAAGGGTGCCGTACTTC. Residues: CASSEGRVPYF.

The chain recombines TRBV6-6 with TRBJ2-7; the D is unclear. Looked up from germline, CDR1 is MNHNY and CDR2 is SVGAGI (reference sequence). The length of the CDR3 is 14 residues. Trimming took 0 bases from V and 7 from J, leaving 13 bases between them. The CDR3 sequence: CASSYSGTILEQYF. CDR3 in DNA: TGTGCCAGCAGTTACTCGGGAACCATTTTAGAGCAGTACTTC.

This clonotype appeared a single time. The chain has TRBV30 and TRBJ1-2, with D hard to call. Germline V CDR1 and CDR2: GTSNPN, SVGIG (reference sequence). The CDR3 runs to 12 residues. V lost 4 bases and J 6 bases, leaving 12 bases between the germline ends. CDR3 in DNA: TGTGCCTGGACCGGGGATGTGGATGGCTACACCTTC. Residues: CAWTGDVDGYTF.

V usage is TRBV28 and J usage is TRBJ2-7; D not certain. The CDR3 has 13 residues. The V and J ends lost 6 bases and 4 bases respectively, with 13 bases between them. Germline CDR1 reads MDHEN; CDR2 reads SYDVKM. CDR3 loop: CASRPHGGYEQYF. CDR3 nucleotide sequence: TGTGCCAGCAGACCCCACGGTGGGTACGAGCAGTACTTC.

V is TRBV5-6 and J is TRBJ1-5; the D is unclear. CDR3 length: 12 residues. V dropped 5 bases and J dropped 4 bases, with 7 bases sitting between them. From germline, CDR1 is SGHDT and CDR2 YYEEEE. The CDR3 DNA reads TGTGCCAGCAGTTTGTATAATCAGCCCCAGCATTTT. Translating gives CASSLYNQPQHF.

The rearrangement uses TRBV20-1 and TRBJ2-7; TRBD1 agrees at 9 bases. The length of the CDR3 is 14 residues. Trimming took 5 bases from V and 2 from J; bases not matched to a gene: 7. Germline loops: CDR1 DFQATT, CDR2 SNEGSKA (reference sequence). CDR3 loop: CSAPLGQGTYEQYF. In nucleotides, the CDR3 is TGCAGTGCTCCTCTGGGACAGGGTACCTACGAGCAGTACTTC.

The rearrangement uses TRBV5-1 and TRBJ2-2; D remains unclear. The CDR3 has 13 residues. Germline lookup yields CDR1 SGHRS and CDR2 YFSETQ. The V and J ends lost 0 bases and 3 bases respectively, with 3 bases between them. This CDR3 reads CASSLDHTGELFF. CDR3 bases: TGCGCCAGCAGCTTGGACCACACCGGGGAGCTGTTTTTT.

V is TRBV20-1 and J is TRBJ2-1; possible D gene TRBD2, 6 bases. Germline loops: CDR1 DFQATT, CDR2 SNEGSKA (reference sequence). This CDR3 comprises 15 residues. Trimming removed 3 bases from V and 2 bases from J, with 14 bases in between. The CDR3 coding sequence is TGCAGTGCTAGTTGGGCCGGCGGGACCTACAATGAGCAGTTCTTC. Translated: CSASWAGGTYNEQFF.